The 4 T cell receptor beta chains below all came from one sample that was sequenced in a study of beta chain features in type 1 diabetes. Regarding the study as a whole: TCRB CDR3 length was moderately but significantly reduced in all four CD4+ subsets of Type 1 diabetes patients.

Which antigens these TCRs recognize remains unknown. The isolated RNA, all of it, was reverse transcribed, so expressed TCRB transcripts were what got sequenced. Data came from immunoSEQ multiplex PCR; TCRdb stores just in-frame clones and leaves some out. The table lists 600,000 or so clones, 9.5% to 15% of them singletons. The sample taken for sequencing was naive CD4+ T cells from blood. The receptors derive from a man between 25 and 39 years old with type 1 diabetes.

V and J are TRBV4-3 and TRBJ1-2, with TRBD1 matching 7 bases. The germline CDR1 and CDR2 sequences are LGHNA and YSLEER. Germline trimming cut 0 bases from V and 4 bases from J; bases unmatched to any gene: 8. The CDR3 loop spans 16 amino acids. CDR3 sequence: CASSQEGGGVSYGYTF. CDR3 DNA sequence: TGCGCCAGCAGCCAAGAGGGAGGGGGCGTTTCCTATGGCTACACCTTC.

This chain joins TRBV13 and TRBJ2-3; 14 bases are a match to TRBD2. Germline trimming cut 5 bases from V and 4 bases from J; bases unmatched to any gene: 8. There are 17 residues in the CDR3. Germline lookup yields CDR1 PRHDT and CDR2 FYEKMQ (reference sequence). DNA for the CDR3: TGTGCCAGCAGCGGACGACTAGCGGGGGGGCCTGCAGATACGCAGTATTTT. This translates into CASSGRLAGGPADTQYF.

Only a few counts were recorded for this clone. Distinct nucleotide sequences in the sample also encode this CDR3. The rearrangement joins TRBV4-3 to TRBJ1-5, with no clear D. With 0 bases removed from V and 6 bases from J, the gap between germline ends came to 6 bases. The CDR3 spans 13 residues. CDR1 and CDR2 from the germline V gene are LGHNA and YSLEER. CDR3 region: CASSQDRGQPQHF. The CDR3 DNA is TGCGCCAGCAGCCAAGATAGAGGTCAGCCCCAGCATTTT.

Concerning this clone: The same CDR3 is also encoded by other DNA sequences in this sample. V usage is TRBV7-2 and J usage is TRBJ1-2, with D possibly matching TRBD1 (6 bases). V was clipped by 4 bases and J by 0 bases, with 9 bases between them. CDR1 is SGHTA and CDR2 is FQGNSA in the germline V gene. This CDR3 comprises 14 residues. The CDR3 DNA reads TGTGCCAGCAGCTCGGACAGAGCTAACTATGGCTACACCTTC. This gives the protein CASSSDRANYGYTF.